This T cell receptor (beta chain) stems from a study of blood T cell repertoires in COVID-19. Profiled with immunoSEQ multiplex PCR; TCRdb holds only in-frame clones, not every one. Seen here are roughly 110,000 clones, roughly 80% observed once, and the top ten hold 1.5% to 1.8%. The V and J ends lost 1 base and 7 bases respectively, with 20 bases between them. CDR3 length: 17 residues. The germline V gene has CDR1 MNHNS and CDR2 SASEGT. This clonotype was sampled from a man aged 50-60 years with acute or convalescent COVID-19. V and J are TRBV6-1 and TRBJ2-1, with D possibly matching TRBD1 (6 bases). Specimen: peripheral blood. The CDR3 is CASSEERWGQGYNEQFF. CDR3 nucleotides: TGTGCCAGCAGTGAAGAGCGCTGGGGGCAGGGGTATAATGAGCAGTTCTTC.